Presented here are 6 T cell receptor beta chains from one specimen sequenced in a study of T-cell memory formation after mild COVID-19. TCRdb used MiXCR to reprocess the 5' RACE reads, holding one entry per CDR3 protein. This sample has some 600,000 distinct CDR3 sequences, with around a sixth found just once. The sample consisted of PBMCs or a T cell subset sorted from them (not recorded which). These receptors all stem from an adult woman who had mild COVID-19 (a few samples of this study predate the infection). Cell type and time point are not known.

This rearrangement joins TRBV7-9 to TRBJ1-2; no reliable D call. Germline V gives CDR1 SEHNR, CDR2 FQNEAQ (reference sequence). The CDR3 runs 15 residues. Between the trimmed V and J ends, which lost 5 bases and 6 bases, there was a span of 19 bases. DNA for the CDR3: TGTGCCAGCAGCCTGGGTAGAAATTTTCGTGATGGCTACACCTTC. Translating it yields CASSLGRNFRDGYTF.

The sample holds many counts of this clonotype. The V and J genes are TRBV20-1 and TRBJ1-5; unclear D gene. The V end was cut by 0 bases, the J end by 0 bases, with 12 bases between. The CDR3 extends over 16 amino acids. Germline V CDR1 and CDR2: DFQATT, SNEGSKA (reference sequence). In DNA form, the CDR3 reads TGCAGTGCTAGAGAGATCGACGTGTATAGCAATCAGCCCCAGCATTTT. It is translated as CSAREIDVYSNQPQHF.

This chain joins TRBV7-2 and TRBJ2-1; no clear D gene. CDR1 and CDR2 (germline): SGHTA, FQGNSA. V was clipped by 1 base and J by 6 bases, with 4 bases between them. This CDR3 spans 12 amino acids. In nucleotides, the CDR3 is TGTGCCAGCAGCTTAGAACGCAATGAGCAGTTCTTC. Protein: CASSLERNEQFF.

This chain connects TRBV5-5 to TRBJ2-1; 11 bases are a match to TRBD1. V lost 4 bases, J lost 7 bases, and 10 bases stayed unmatched. The CDR3 sequence is 16 residues long. Looked up from germline, CDR1 is SGHKS and CDR2 is YYEKEE (reference sequence). Written as DNA, the CDR3 is TGTGCCAGCAGCCCTAATCCGGGACAGGGGGGAAATGAGCAGTTCTTC. This gives the protein CASSPNPGQGGNEQFF.

The rearrangement joins TRBV12-3 or TRBV12-4 to TRBJ2-3, with D possibly TRBD2 on 7 matching bases. This CDR3 comprises 14 residues. V lost 3 bases and J lost 5, with 12 bases in between. The CDR3 loop reads CASSFAGEGDTQYF. The DNA of the CDR3 is TGTGCCAGCAGTTTTGCAGGGGAGGGAGATACGCAGTATTTT.

This clonotype was found a few times. This sequence joins TRBV6-1 and TRBJ2-3, with D perhaps matching TRBD1 (6 bases). Trimming pared 3 bases from V and 1 base from J, leaving 8 bases between. CDR1 and CDR2 (germline): MNHNS, SASEGT. The CDR3 is 14 amino acids. The CDR3 loop reads CASSDRTGTDTQYF. CDR3 in DNA: TGTGCCAGCAGTGATAGGACAGGCACAGATACGCAGTATTTT.